This TCR beta chain appears in the sequencing data of a study of T cell repertoires in cytomegalovirus infection. One entry per CDR3 protein, called by TCRdb with MiXCR from the reads. The repertoire consists of approximately 910,000 distinct CDR3 sequences, with less than 40% occurring once and the leading ten covering around 15%. Germline CDR1 and CDR2: MGHRA and YSYEKL. Trimming left V 4 bases short and J 6 bases short, with 15 bases between. This CDR3 spans 14 amino acids. This clonotype was observed a handful of times. Its antigen remains unknown. Source: cultured CD8+ T cells from PBMCs, taken from culture after CMV antigen stimulation. This receptor was identified in a human donor in good health (CMV status not recorded). Some clones in this sample may be carry-over from other donors' samples. The rearrangement links TRBV4-1 to TRBJ1-1; TRBD1 is a possible D gene (5 bases). The CDR3 is CASSRGYGGPEAFF. The CDR3 DNA is TGCGCCAGCAGCCGCGGATACGGGGGACCTGAAGCTTTCTTT.